The 30 T cell receptor beta chains in this list originate from one sample, sequenced in a study of vaccination effects on CD4 cells after COVID-19. These TCRs' antigens remain unknown. Sequencing used immunoSEQ multiplex PCR; TCRdb keeps in-frame clones, though not all of them. Here the sample spans around 71,000 clones, around three quarters being singletons. With the ViraFEST assay, the study expanded antigen-specific CD4+ T cells using viral peptide pools, then sequenced them. The culture ran for approximately 10 days, and then CD4+ T cells were isolated. Negative nucleocapsid antibody tests before and after vaccination confirmed no previous SARS-CoV-2 infection. Specimen: CD4+ T cells from PBMCs cultured with HCoV-OC43 spike peptides, collected before COVID-19 vaccination. Subset of the sample: HCoV-OC43 spike overlapping peptide pool stimulation. The receptors stem from a human donor who received a COVID-19 vaccine.

The V gene is TRBV29-1, the J gene TRBJ2-1; 9 bases are a match to TRBD2. V was clipped by 5 bases and J by 4 bases; unmatched bases: 12. The CDR3 totals 16 residues. In germline, CDR1 is SQVTM, CDR2 ANQGSEA. The CDR3 DNA reads TGCAGCGTTCCCCTTCCGGCGGGGGGGCCATACAATGAGCAGTTCTTC. Translated, it gives CSVPLPAGGPYNEQFF.

This chain connects TRBV4-1 to TRBJ2-3, with 12 bases aligning to TRBD2. V lost 1 base to trimming and J lost 3 bases; unmatched junction nucleotides: 8. The CDR3 loop spans 18 amino acids. Germline CDR1 MGHRA, CDR2 YSYEKL. CDR3 bases: TGCGCCAGCAGCCAAGCGCCTAGCGGGGGGGCCAGGACAGATACGCAGTATTTT. Its protein product is CASSQAPSGGARTDTQYF.

The CDR3 sequence is CASSSPLTGELFF. Written as DNA, the CDR3 is TGTGCCAGCAGTTCCCCCCTCACCGGGGAGCTGTTTTTT. The rearrangement links TRBV28 to TRBJ2-2; D is ambiguous. Germline V gives CDR1 MDHEN, CDR2 SYDVKM. V was trimmed by 4 bases and J by 4 bases, leaving 7 bases between them. There are 13 residues in the CDR3. Full variable domain (remainder filled in from reference TRBV28 and TRBJ2-2): DVKVTQSSRYLVKRTGEKVFLECVQDMDHENMFWYRQDPGLGLRLIYFSYDVKMKEKGDIPEGYSVSREKKERFSLILESASTNQTSMYLCASSSPLTGELFFGEGSRLTVL.

In its sample, this clone was seen a few times. The V and J genes are TRBV27 and TRBJ1-5; the D gene is possibly TRBD1 (6 bases). Looked up from germline, CDR1 is MNHEY and CDR2 is SMNVEV (reference sequence). Trimming removed 5 bases from V and 3 bases from J, with 14 bases in between. CDR3 size: 15 residues. For the CDR3, the DNA is TGTGCCAGCAGTCGTAACCGGGACACCAATCAGCCCCAGCATTTT. Protein sequence: CASSRNRDTNQPQHF.

V and J are TRBV6-2 or TRBV6-3 and TRBJ1-2, with D uncertain. The CDR3 length is 12 residues. Trimming removed 3 bases at V and 7 bases at J, with 9 bases between. From germline, CDR1 is MNHEY and CDR2 SVGEGT. CDR3 DNA sequence: TGTGCCAGCAGTTATGCAGGTTCTGGCTACACCTTC. Amino acid sequence: CASSYAGSGYTF.

This chain connects TRBV6-1 to TRBJ2-7; TRBD1 matches 8 bases. The germline V gene has CDR1 MNHNS and CDR2 SASEGT. This CDR3 has 14 amino acids. V lost 8 bases to trimming and J lost 3 bases; unmatched junction nucleotides: 9. This CDR3 reads CASRRGQGVYEQYV. CDR3 coding DNA: TGTGCCAGCCGAAGAGGACAGGGAGTCTACGAGCAGTACGTC.

Only a few counts were recorded for this clone. V and J are TRBV7-2 and TRBJ1-1, with unresolved D. Trimming left V 4 bases short and J 1 base short, with 7 bases between. The CDR3 runs to 13 residues. CDR1 is SGHTA and CDR2 is FQGNSA in the germline V gene. The CDR3 region has the DNA TGTGCCAGCAGCTACGTACAGAACACTGAAGCTTTCTTT. Encoded protein: CASSYVQNTEAFF.

The chain carries TRBV7-2 and TRBJ2-4; D call uncertain. Trimming removed 5 bases from V and 0 bases from J, with 23 bases in between. This CDR3 is 19 amino acids long. Germline CDR1 is SGHTA and CDR2 is FQGNSA. The CDR3 DNA reads as TGTGCCAGCAGCCCTGGGGTTGGCGCCAAAATTATAGCCAAAAACATTCAGTACTTC. Residues: CASSPGVGAKIIAKNIQYF.

The rearrangement joins TRBV9 to TRBJ1-3; 9 nucleotides agree with TRBD1. Germline V gives CDR1 SGDLS, CDR2 YYNGEE. The CDR3 is made up of 16 amino acids. Germline trimming cut 4 bases from V and 3 bases from J; bases unmatched to any gene: 8. The CDR3 nucleotides are TGTGCCAGCAGCCGTAATACAGGGGGCATTGGAAACACCATATATTTT. This sequence encodes CASSRNTGGIGNTIYF.

The chain employs TRBV2 and TRBJ1-5, with D perhaps matching TRBD1 (5 bases). Germline CDR1 reads SNHLY; CDR2 reads FYNNEI. With 2 bases removed from V and 12 bases from J, the gap between germline ends came to 8 bases. This CDR3 comprises 11 residues. CDR3 DNA: TGTGCCAGCAGTGAACAGGGAGGCCAGCATTTT. It encodes CASSEQGGQHF.

The chain links TRBV7-2 to TRBJ2-5; D is perhaps TRBD1 or TRBD2 (6 bases each). V was trimmed by 3 bases and J by 5 bases, leaving 13 bases between them. Germline CDR1 and CDR2: SGHTA and FQGNSA. The CDR3 loop spans 14 amino acids. The CDR3 region is CASSFGGRGETQYF. The CDR3 bases are TGTGCCAGCAGCTTCGGGGGCCGGGGGGAGACCCAGTACTTC.

V is TRBV5-1 and J is TRBJ1-1, with a weak D call TRBD1 (5 bases). The V end lost 1 base, the J end lost 4 bases, and 11 bases lay between the germline ends. There are 14 residues in the CDR3. Germline CDR1 and CDR2: SGHRS and YFSETQ. The CDR3 coding sequence is TGCGCCAGCAGCTTGTATCAGGGCGCCACTGAAGCTTTCTTT. Protein product: CASSLYQGATEAFF.

The V gene is TRBV6-5, the J gene TRBJ1-2; 10 nucleotides line up with TRBD1. V was pared by 6 bases and J by 5 bases, with 3 bases of the junction left unmatched. This CDR3 is 13 amino acids long. CDR1 and CDR2 from the germline V gene are MNHEY and SVGAGI. Here the CDR3 reads CASRTGGDYGYTF. The CDR3 DNA follows: TGTGCCAGCAGGACAGGGGGCGATTATGGCTACACCTTC.

Only a few counts were recorded for this clone. The chain uses TRBV7-9 and TRBJ2-5, with unresolved D. The germline V and J ends were trimmed by 5 bases and 4 bases, with 11 bases remaining between them. The CDR3 sequence is 13 residues long. Germline V CDR1 and CDR2: SEHNR, FQNEAQ (reference sequence). CDR3 coding DNA: TGTGCCAGCAGCCCCAGACGGCGAGAGACCCAGTACTTC. Translated: CASSPRRRETQYF.

This clone appeared a single time. The genes are TRBV2 and TRBJ2-5; no firm D call. This CDR3 is built from 12 residues. Germline CDR1 and CDR2: SNHLY and FYNNEI. V lost 2 bases and J 5 bases, leaving 6 bases between the germline ends. CDR3 DNA: TGTGCCAGCAGTGAATCTTCGGAGACCCAGTACTTC. This encodes CASSESSETQYF.

Regarding this clone: At one end, the junction sequence differs from germline, possibly due to a read error. The chain combines TRBV28 with TRBJ2-3, with a possible D match to TRBD1 (6 bases). Germline V gene sequence: CDR1 MDHEN, CDR2 SYDVKM. CDR3 length: 10 amino acids. CDR3 DNA: TGTGCCAGCAGTCCAGGACAGTGGCATTTT. Amino acid sequence: CASSPGQWHF.

The CDR3, as DNA: TGCAGCGTTGATCGAGGGGGCGGAAGCACAGATACGCAGTATTTT. This sequence encodes CSVDRGGGSTDTQYF. V usage is TRBV29-1 and J usage is TRBJ2-3, with TRBD1 matching 7 bases. With V trimmed by 3 bases and J by 0 bases, 6 bases remained unmatched. The CDR3 length is 15 residues. The germline gives CDR1 SQVTM, CDR2 ANQGSEA.

V usage is TRBV6-5 and J usage is TRBJ2-5; D is undetermined. Trimming stripped 2 bases from V and 4 bases from J, with 11 bases between. Germline V lookup: CDR1 MNHEY, CDR2 SVGAGI. The CDR3 length is 14 residues. The CDR3 region has the DNA TGTGCCAGCAGTTACCAACGTAAGGGAGAGACCCAGTACTTC. This codes for CASSYQRKGETQYF.

The chain employs TRBV28 and TRBJ1-2; no clear D gene. This CDR3 is 15 amino acids long. Trimming took 5 bases from V and 7 from J, leaving 20 bases between them. Germline loops: CDR1 MDHEN, CDR2 SYDVKM. The CDR3 region is CASSPPLPRSGGYTF. The CDR3, as DNA: TGTGCCAGCAGTCCCCCACTGCCCCGGAGCGGTGGCTACACCTTC.

This clone was seen a few times. This sequence joins TRBV18 and TRBJ1-1; D call uncertain. Germline V gene sequence: CDR1 KGHSH, CDR2 LQKENI. The CDR3 extends over 14 amino acids. Between the trimmed V and J ends, which lost 2 bases and 0 bases, there was a span of 7 bases. The CDR3 spells CASSPTGMNTEAFF. The CDR3 nucleotides read TGTGCCAGCTCACCAACGGGAATGAACACTGAAGCTTTCTTT.

The chain couples TRBV7-2 to TRBJ1-5; TRBD1 aligns across 7 bases. The germline gives CDR1 SGHTA, CDR2 FQGNSA. The CDR3 runs to 15 residues. V gave up 1 base and J gave up 7 bases; unmatched junction bases: 7. CDR3 DNA sequence: TGTGCCAGCAGCTTAGGAGGGGGCCTGGGGCAGCCCCAGCATTTT. Translation: CASSLGGGLGQPQHF.

The chain uses TRBV27 and TRBJ1-2, with 8 bases aligning to TRBD1. This CDR3 region has 16 residues. Germline CDR1 reads MNHEY; CDR2 reads SMNVEV (reference sequence). Germline trimming cut 5 bases from V and 1 base from J; bases unmatched to any gene: 9. The CDR3 DNA reads as TGTGCCAGCAGTACACCACAGGGGGTCAATAACTATGGCTACACCTTC. Its protein is CASSTPQGVNNYGYTF.

The chain is built from TRBV9 and TRBJ2-1; TRBD1 matches 10 bases. Germline V gives CDR1 SGDLS, CDR2 YYNGEE. V shed 3 bases and J 7 bases; nucleotides not matched to a gene: 10. This CDR3 spans 16 amino acids. The CDR3 loop is CASSGPGQGPLNEQFF. CDR3 sequence (DNA): TGTGCCAGCAGCGGGCCGGGACAGGGGCCACTAAATGAGCAGTTCTTC.

V usage is TRBV5-4 and J usage is TRBJ2-6; possibly TRBD2 for D (5 bases). The V gene lost 4 bases and the J gene lost 4 bases, with 15 bases spanning the gap. From germline, CDR1 is SGHNT and CDR2 YYREEE (reference sequence). This CDR3 comprises 16 residues. The CDR3 DNA sequence: TGTGCCAGCAGCCCCGAGGGATTAGGCGGGGCCAACGTCCTGACTTTC. Protein product: CASSPEGLGGANVLTF.

This chain uses TRBV4-3 with TRBJ2-3; TRBD2 matches at 10 bases. The CDR3 spans 15 residues. The ends lost 1 base at V and 4 bases at J; junction bases unmatched: 2. Germline-derived CDR1 and CDR2 are LGHNA and YSLEER. The CDR3 loop reads CASSQVAGGSDTQYF. The CDR3 DNA follows: TGCGCCAGCAGCCAAGTAGCGGGGGGCTCAGATACGCAGTATTTT.

The CDR3 loop reads CASSYSGSSTDTQYF. CDR3 in DNA: TGTGCCAGCAGTTATTCAGGGTCGAGCACAGATACGCAGTATTTT. The chain is built from TRBV6-5 and TRBJ2-3, with a possible D match to TRBD1 (5 bases). The CDR3 has 15 amino acids. The V and J ends lost 3 bases and 0 bases respectively, with 10 bases between them. The V gene's germline CDR1 is MNHEY and CDR2 SVGAGI.

This clone was counted between two and nine times. The chain couples TRBV7-2 to TRBJ2-1; D might be TRBD2 (5 bases). The V gene lost 3 bases and the J gene lost 9 bases, with 9 bases spanning the gap. The CDR3 spans 12 residues. Germline CDR1 is SGHTA and CDR2 is FQGNSA. CDR3 amino acids: CASSFGVGEQFF. The CDR3 DNA is TGTGCCAGCAGCTTCGGGGTAGGTGAGCAGTTCTTC.

The chain recombines TRBV5-1 with TRBJ2-6; no firm D call. V gave up 1 base and J gave up 0 bases, with 8 bases separating them. Germline assignment: CDR1 SGHRS and CDR2 YFSETQ. This CDR3 comprises 16 residues. The DNA for the CDR3 is TGCGCCAGCAGCTTGCCACAGAGCTCTGGGGCCAACGTCCTGACTTTC. Amino acids: CASSLPQSSGANVLTF.

V and J are TRBV18 and TRBJ2-1; TRBD1 agrees at 7 bases. Germline V gene sequence: CDR1 KGHSH, CDR2 LQKENI. The J segment lost 4 bases and the V segment lost 1 base, leaving 10 bases of the junction unmatched. This CDR3 is built from 17 residues. CDR3 bases: TGTGCCAGCTCACCACGGGAAGGTGACAGGGCTTACAATGAGCAGTTCTTC. The encoded protein is CASSPREGDRAYNEQFF.

The V gene is TRBV24-1, the J gene TRBJ2-3; tentatively, D is TRBD1 or TRBD2 (5 bases each). Germline V CDR1 and CDR2: KGHDR, SFDVKD. This CDR3 is 16 amino acids long. The V end was cut by 0 bases, the J end by 4 bases, with 13 bases between. CDR3 loop: CATSDLPGRQPDTQYF. In DNA form, the CDR3 reads TGTGCCACCAGTGATTTGCCGGGGCGCCAGCCAGATACGCAGTATTTT.